This T cell receptor (beta chain) appears in the sequencing data of a study of blood T cell repertoires in COVID-19. As for the study in general: Samples representing acute and convalescent COVID-19 were sourced from the United States, Italy and Spain. From T cells, B-cell-depleted T cells, or PBMCs came the material, which was cDNA or gDNA.

Deletions cut 5 bases from V and 0 bases from J, with 14 bases between. CDR1 and CDR2 from the germline V gene are LNHDA and SQIVND (reference sequence). The CDR3 has 16 residues. Cohort allocation depended upon clinical history that participants reported. In the source study's methods: Amplifying reference gene primers gave estimates of nucleated cell counts. Method: immunoSEQ multiplex PCR; TCRdb's copy keeps in-frame clones and lacks some. V, J and clone size are taken as reported in that table, and D and trimming were inferred from the DNA itself. The sample has approximately 250,000 clones, about 87% seen once.

This receptor was taken from a woman aged 40 to 50 with acute COVID-19. V and J are TRBV19 and TRBJ2-1, with D possibly matching TRBD1 (6 bases). Sequencing used PBMCs or T cells enriched from blood (not recorded which). The CDR3 spells CASSVIPDSSYNEQFF. The CDR3, as DNA: TGTGCCAGTAGTGTGATCCCGGACAGCTCCTACAATGAGCAGTTCTTC.